Sequencing of this T cell receptor (beta chain) was carried out in a study of blood T cell repertoires in COVID-19. Study summary: COVID-19 samples collected from the United States, Italy and Spain covered acute and convalescent phases. From T cells, B-cell-depleted T cells, or PBMCs came the material, which was cDNA or gDNA.

Germline V CDR1 and CDR2: LNHDA, SQIVND (reference sequence). The CDR3 extends over 15 amino acids. Trimming stripped 4 bases from V and 6 bases from J, with 13 bases between. Authors' processing steps: Amplified reference gene primers provided the basis for estimating nucleated cell counts. Sequencing used immunoSEQ multiplex PCR; TCRdb keeps in-frame clones, though not all of them. V, J and clone size are those of that table, while D and trimming were read from the DNA. The table includes 65,000 to 95,000 clones, approximately 86% detected once. The sequenced material came from peripheral blood. The receptor comes from a man older than 75 with active or convalescent COVID-19. V and J are TRBV19 and TRBJ1-6; D is perhaps TRBD1 (5 bases). Written as DNA, the CDR3 is TGTGCCAGTAGTACGGTGGGGGACTCTAATTCACCCCTCCACTTT. Translating gives CASSTVGDSNSPLHF.